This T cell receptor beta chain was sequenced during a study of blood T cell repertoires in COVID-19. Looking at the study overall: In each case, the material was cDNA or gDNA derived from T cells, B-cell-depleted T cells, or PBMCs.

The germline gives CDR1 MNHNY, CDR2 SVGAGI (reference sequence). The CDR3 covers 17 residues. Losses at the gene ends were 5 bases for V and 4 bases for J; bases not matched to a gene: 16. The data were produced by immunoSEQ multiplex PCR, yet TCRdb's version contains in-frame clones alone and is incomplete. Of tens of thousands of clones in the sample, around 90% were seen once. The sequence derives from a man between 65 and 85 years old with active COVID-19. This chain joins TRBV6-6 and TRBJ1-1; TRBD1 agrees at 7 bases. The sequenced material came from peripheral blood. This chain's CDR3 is CASSHVTPGQQGTEAFF. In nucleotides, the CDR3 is TGTGCCAGCAGTCACGTGACCCCGGGACAGCAGGGCACTGAAGCTTTCTTT.